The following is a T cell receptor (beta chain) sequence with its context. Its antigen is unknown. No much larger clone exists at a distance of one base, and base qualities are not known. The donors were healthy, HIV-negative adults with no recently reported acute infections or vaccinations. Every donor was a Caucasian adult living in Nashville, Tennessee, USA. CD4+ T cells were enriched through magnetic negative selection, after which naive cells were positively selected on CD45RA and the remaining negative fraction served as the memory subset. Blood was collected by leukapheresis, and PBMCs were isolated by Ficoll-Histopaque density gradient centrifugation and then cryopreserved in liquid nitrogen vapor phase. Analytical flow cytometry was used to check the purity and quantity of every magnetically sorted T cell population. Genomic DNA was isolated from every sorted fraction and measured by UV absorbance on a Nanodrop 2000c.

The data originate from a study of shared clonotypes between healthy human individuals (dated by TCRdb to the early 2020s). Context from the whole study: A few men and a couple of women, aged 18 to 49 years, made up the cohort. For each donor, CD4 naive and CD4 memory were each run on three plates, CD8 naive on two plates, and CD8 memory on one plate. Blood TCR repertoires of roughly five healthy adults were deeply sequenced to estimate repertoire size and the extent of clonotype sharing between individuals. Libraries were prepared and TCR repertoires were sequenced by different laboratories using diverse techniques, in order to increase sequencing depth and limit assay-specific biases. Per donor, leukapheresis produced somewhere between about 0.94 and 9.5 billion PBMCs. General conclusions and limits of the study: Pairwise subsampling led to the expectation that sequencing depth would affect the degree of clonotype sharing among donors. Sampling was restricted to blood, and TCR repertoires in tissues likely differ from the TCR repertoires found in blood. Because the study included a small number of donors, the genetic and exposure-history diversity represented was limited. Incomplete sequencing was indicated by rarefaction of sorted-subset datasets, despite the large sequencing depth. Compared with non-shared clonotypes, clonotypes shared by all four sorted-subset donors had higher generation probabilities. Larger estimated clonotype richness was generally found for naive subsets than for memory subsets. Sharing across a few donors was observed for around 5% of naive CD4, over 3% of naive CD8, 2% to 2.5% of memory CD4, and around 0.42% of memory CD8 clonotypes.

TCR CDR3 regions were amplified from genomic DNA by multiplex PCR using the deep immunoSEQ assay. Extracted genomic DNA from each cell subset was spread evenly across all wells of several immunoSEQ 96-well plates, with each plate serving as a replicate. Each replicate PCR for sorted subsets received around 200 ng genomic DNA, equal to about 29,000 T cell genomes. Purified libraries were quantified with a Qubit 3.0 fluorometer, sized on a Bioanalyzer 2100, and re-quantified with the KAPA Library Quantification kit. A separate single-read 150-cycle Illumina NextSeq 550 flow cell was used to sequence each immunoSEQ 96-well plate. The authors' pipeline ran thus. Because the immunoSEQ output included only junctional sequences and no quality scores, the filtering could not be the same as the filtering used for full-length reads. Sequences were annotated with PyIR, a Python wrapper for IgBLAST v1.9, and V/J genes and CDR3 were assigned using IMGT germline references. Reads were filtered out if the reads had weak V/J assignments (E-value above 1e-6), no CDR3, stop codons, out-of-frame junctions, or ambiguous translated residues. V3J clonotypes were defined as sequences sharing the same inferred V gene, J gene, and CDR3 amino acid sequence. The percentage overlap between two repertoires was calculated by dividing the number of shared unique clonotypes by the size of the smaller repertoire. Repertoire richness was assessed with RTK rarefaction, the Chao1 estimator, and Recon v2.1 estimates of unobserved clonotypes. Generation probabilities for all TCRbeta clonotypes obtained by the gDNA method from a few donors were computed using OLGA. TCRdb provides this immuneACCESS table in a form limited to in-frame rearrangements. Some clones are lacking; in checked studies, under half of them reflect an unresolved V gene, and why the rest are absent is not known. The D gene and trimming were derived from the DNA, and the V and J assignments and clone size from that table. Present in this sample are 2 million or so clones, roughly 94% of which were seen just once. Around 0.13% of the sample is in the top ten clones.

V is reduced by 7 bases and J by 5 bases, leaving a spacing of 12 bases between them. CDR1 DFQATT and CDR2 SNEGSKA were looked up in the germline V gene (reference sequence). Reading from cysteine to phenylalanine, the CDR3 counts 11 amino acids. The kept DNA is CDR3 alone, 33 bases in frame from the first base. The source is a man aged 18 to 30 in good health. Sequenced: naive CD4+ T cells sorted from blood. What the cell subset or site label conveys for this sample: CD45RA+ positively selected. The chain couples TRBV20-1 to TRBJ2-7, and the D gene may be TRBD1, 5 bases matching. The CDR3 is CSVQGHDEQYF. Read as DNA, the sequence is TGCAGTGTCCAGGGCCATGACGAGCAGTACTTC.